Following are 22 T cell receptor beta chains from one sample sequenced in a study of blood T cell repertoires in COVID-19. Sequencing used immunoSEQ multiplex PCR; TCRdb keeps in-frame clones, though not all of them. The table has 200,000 to 250,000 clones, around 83% seen once. Sequences were obtained from peripheral blood. Receptors originate from a man aged 45-60 years with active or convalescent COVID-19.

J is TRBJ1-5 and V is TRBV6-1; 7 positions agree with TRBD1. CDR1 is MNHNS, CDR2 SASEGT, per germline. The CDR3 covers 16 residues. The ends lost 3 bases at V and 9 bases at J; junction bases unmatched: 14. This CDR3 is CASSDLGQVPPRPQHF. The CDR3 DNA follows: TGTGCCAGCAGTGATCTTGGACAGGTCCCACCAAGGCCCCAGCATTTT.

The CDR3 spells CASSVQLAGGLLNEQYF. The CDR3 DNA sequence: TGTGCCAGCAGTGTCCAGCTAGCGGGAGGGCTTCTCAACGAGCAGTACTTC. V is TRBV6-1 and J is TRBJ2-7; 12 bases line up with TRBD2. The germline V gene has CDR1 MNHNS and CDR2 SASEGT. Trimming at V came to 4 bases and at J to 5 bases, leaving 12 bases not matched to a gene. This CDR3 is built from 17 residues.

The chain uses TRBV2 and TRBJ1-5; 7 bases match TRBD1. The CDR3 loop spans 15 amino acids. The J segment lost 2 bases and the V segment lost 8 bases, leaving 9 bases of the junction unmatched. CDR1 is SNHLY, CDR2 FYNNEI, per germline. The CDR3 sequence: CASGGDSLRNQPQHF. CDR3 sequence (DNA): TGTGCCAGCGGAGGGGACAGTCTTCGCAATCAGCCCCAGCATTTT.

This chain links TRBV30 with TRBJ1-3; weak D call: TRBD1 (5 bases). From germline, CDR1 is GTSNPN and CDR2 SVGIG (reference sequence). V was clipped by 3 bases and J by 0 bases, with 9 bases between them. The CDR3 has 14 residues. The CDR3 region is CAWRNRYSGNTIYF. CDR3 sequence (DNA): TGTGCCTGGAGAAACAGGTACTCTGGAAACACCATATATTTT. Based on the CDR3 plus reference TRBV30 and TRBJ1-3, the full variable domain is SQTIHQWPATLVQPVGSPLSLECTVEGTSNPNLYWYRQAAGRGLQLLFYSVGIGQISSEVPQNLSASRPQDRQFILSSKKLLLSDSGFYLCAWRNRYSGNTIYFGEGSWLTVV.

This chain joins TRBV18 and TRBJ1-1, with TRBD1 matching over 12 bases. Trimming removed 3 bases from V and 7 bases from J; junction bases left unmatched: 12. Per germline, CDR1 KGHSH and CDR2 LQKENI. The CDR3 runs to 17 residues. The CDR3 is CASSPRQGQGAGFEAFF. CDR3 sequence (DNA): TGTGCCAGCTCACCGCGACAGGGACAGGGGGCTGGATTTGAAGCTTTCTTT.

V usage is TRBV18 and J usage is TRBJ2-5; 8 bases fit TRBD2. The CDR3 consists of 15 residues. V dropped 6 bases and J dropped 5; count of bases not matched to a gene: 11. From germline, CDR1 is KGHSH and CDR2 LQKENI. CDR3 bases: TGTGCCAGCTCGCCCGGCAAAGGACTAGCCGAGACCCAGTACTTC. Translated: CASSPGKGLAETQYF.

V usage is TRBV5-1 and J usage is TRBJ2-1, with a possible D match to TRBD2 (6 bases). The CDR3 is 18 residues long. Trimming took off 1 base at V and 7 bases at J, with 24 bases between the two ends. The V gene's germline CDR1 is SGHRS and CDR2 YFSETQ. The CDR3 sequence is CASSLNLRGRHAGNEQFF. DNA of the CDR3: TGCGCCAGCAGCTTGAACCTCCGGGGCCGCCATGCGGGGAATGAGCAGTTCTTC.

The CDR3: CASSLRAGGAFGNSPLHF. In DNA, the CDR3 is TGTGCCAGCAGCCTCCGGGCAGGGGGCGCTTTTGGTAATTCACCCCTCCACTTT. The J gene is TRBJ1-6, the V gene TRBV9, with 8 bases identical to TRBD1. The length of the CDR3 is 18 residues. The junction had 15 bases not matched to a gene; V was cut back by 4 bases and J by 6 bases. Germline CDR1 SGDLS, CDR2 YYNGEE.

This clone was counted once. This sequence joins TRBV27 and TRBJ1-2; TRBD1 aligns across 10 bases. The CDR3 spans 15 residues. V lost 3 bases and J lost 2; bases outside the gene matches: 3. The germline V gene has CDR1 MNHEY and CDR2 SMNVEV (reference sequence). The CDR3 DNA sequence: TGTGCCAGCAGTTTCTCGGACAGGGGGAACTATGGCTACACCTTC. Translation gives CASSFSDRGNYGYTF.

This clone was detected only a few times. The chain is built from TRBV30 and TRBJ2-7; D possibly corresponds to TRBD1 (5 bases). Germline-derived CDR1 and CDR2 are GTSNPN and SVGIG (reference sequence). The CDR3 consists of 14 residues. V was shortened by 3 bases and J by 4 bases, with 16 bases between the two germline ends. CDR3 sequence: CAWRIGDSAYEQYF. The CDR3 coding sequence is TGTGCCTGGAGGATCGGAGACAGTGCATACGAGCAGTACTTC.

V gene TRBV3-1 (or the pseudogene TRBV3-2) combines with J gene TRBJ1-1; tentative D call: TRBD1 (6 bases). This CDR3 comprises 13 residues. Deletions cut 5 bases from V and 5 bases from J, with 12 bases between. The germline V gene has CDR1 LGHDT and CDR2 YNNKEL (reference sequence). The CDR3 here is CASSKQGGTEAFF. The CDR3 nucleotides are TGTGCCAGCAGCAAACAGGGAGGGACTGAAGCTTTCTTT.

The genes are TRBV4-3 and TRBJ1-3, with D possibly matching TRBD1 (5 bases). Germline V gene sequence: CDR1 LGHNA, CDR2 YSLEER. The V end was cut by 0 bases, the J end by 0 bases, with 9 bases between. The CDR3 runs 16 residues. CDR3: CASSQDDSPSGNTIYF. The DNA for the CDR3 is TGCGCCAGCAGCCAAGATGACAGCCCCTCTGGAAACACCATATATTTT.

V usage is TRBV9 and J usage is TRBJ1-1; a possible D gene is TRBD1 (5 bases). The CDR3 length is 14 residues. CDR1 is SGDLS and CDR2 is YYNGEE in the germline V gene. V lost 1 base and J 5 bases, leaving 12 bases between the germline ends. The CDR3 nucleotides read TGTGCCAGCAGCGTAAACCCAGGGAGGACTGAAGCTTTCTTT. Encoded protein: CASSVNPGRTEAFF. The whole variable domain, remainder taken from reference TRBV9 and TRBJ1-1, is DSGVTQTPKHLITATGQRVTLRCSPRSGDLSVYWYQQSLDQGLQFLIQYYNGEERAKGNILERFSAQQFPDLHSELNLSSLELGDSALYFCASSVNPGRTEAFFGQGTRLTVV.

The chain links TRBV2 to TRBJ2-5, with 7 bases fitting TRBD2. Germline CDR1 SNHLY, CDR2 FYNNEI. The CDR3 has 14 residues. The V segment lost 5 bases and the J segment 3 bases; nucleotides outside the gene matches: 6. CDR3 region: CASSTPSGKETQYF. The CDR3 coding sequence is TGTGCCAGCAGTACTCCTAGCGGCAAAGAGACCCAGTACTTC.

V is TRBV3-1 (or the pseudogene TRBV3-2) and J is TRBJ2-5; TRBD1 matches at 8 bases. The CDR3 sequence is 14 residues long. V lost 4 bases, J lost 5 bases, and 6 bases stayed unmatched. Germline V gives CDR1 LGHDT, CDR2 YNNKEL (reference sequence). As DNA, the CDR3 is TGTGCCAGCAGCCTCGGGACAGGCGGGGAGACCCAGTACTTC. Amino acids: CASSLGTGGETQYF.

This clone was recorded once. The rearrangement links TRBV6-6 to TRBJ2-2, with no clear D. This CDR3 region has 11 residues. Germline CDR1 and CDR2: MNHNY and SVGAGI (reference sequence). V dropped 3 bases and J dropped 7 bases, with 3 bases sitting between them. CDR3 in DNA: TGTGCCAGCAGTTATATCGGGGAGCTGTTTTTT. As protein: CASSYIGELFF.

The chain links TRBV9 to TRBJ2-1, with 7 bases fitting TRBD2. Trimming cost V 0 bases and J 1 base; bases outside gene matches: 10. Looked up from germline, CDR1 is SGDLS and CDR2 is YYNGEE. The CDR3 has 18 amino acids. The DNA for the CDR3 is TGTGCCAGCAGCGTAGGGGGGAAGCGGGGCGTGTCCTACAATGAGCAGTTCTTC. This encodes CASSVGGKRGVSYNEQFF.

V usage is TRBV4-3 and J usage is TRBJ1-1; D remains unclear. The CDR3 covers 13 residues. CDR1 and CDR2 (germline): LGHNA, YSLEER. The V gene lost 1 base and the J gene lost 6 bases, with 9 bases spanning the gap. DNA of the CDR3: TGCGCCAGCAGCCAAGGGAGGGTGGCTGAAGCTTTCTTT. Encoded protein: CASSQGRVAEAFF.

This rearrangement joins TRBV6-2 or TRBV6-3 to TRBJ1-3; D might be TRBD1 (5 bases). The ends were cut back, 2 bases at V and 0 bases at J, with 5 bases in the middle. In germline, CDR1 is MNHEY, CDR2 SVGEGT. The CDR3 is 14 amino acids. The CDR3 sequence: CASSYDSSGNTIYF. The DNA of the CDR3 is TGTGCCAGCAGTTACGACAGCTCTGGAAACACCATATATTTT.

CDR3 nucleotide sequence: TGTGCCAGCAGCTTGAGGATTTCTAGCGGGGCGGGGGAGACCCAGTACTTC. It encodes CASSLRISSGAGETQYF. The J gene is TRBJ2-5, the V gene TRBV5-8; 9 bases map to TRBD2. V lost 1 base, J lost 5 bases, and 12 bases stayed unmatched. Germline V lookup: CDR1 SGHTS, CDR2 YDEGEE. The CDR3 contains 17 residues.

J is TRBJ2-3 and V is TRBV19, with 8 bases fitting TRBD2. The CDR3 is 14 residues long. Trimming removed 6 bases from V and 0 bases from J; junction bases left unmatched: 2. The V gene's germline CDR1 is LNHDA and CDR2 SQIVND (reference sequence). Here the CDR3 reads CASRSGGSTDTQYF. DNA for the CDR3: TGTGCCAGTAGGAGCGGGGGAAGCACAGATACGCAGTATTTT.

This sequence joins TRBV7-2 and TRBJ2-7, with TRBD1 as a possible D gene (5 bases). With 0 bases removed from V and 2 bases from J, the gap between germline ends came to 11 bases. Per the germline V gene, CDR1 is SGHTA and CDR2 is FQGNSA. This CDR3 is 15 amino acids long. The CDR3 DNA is TGTGCCAGCAGCTTAGCAGACAGCAGTGCCTACGAGCAGTACTTC. Translated: CASSLADSSAYEQYF.